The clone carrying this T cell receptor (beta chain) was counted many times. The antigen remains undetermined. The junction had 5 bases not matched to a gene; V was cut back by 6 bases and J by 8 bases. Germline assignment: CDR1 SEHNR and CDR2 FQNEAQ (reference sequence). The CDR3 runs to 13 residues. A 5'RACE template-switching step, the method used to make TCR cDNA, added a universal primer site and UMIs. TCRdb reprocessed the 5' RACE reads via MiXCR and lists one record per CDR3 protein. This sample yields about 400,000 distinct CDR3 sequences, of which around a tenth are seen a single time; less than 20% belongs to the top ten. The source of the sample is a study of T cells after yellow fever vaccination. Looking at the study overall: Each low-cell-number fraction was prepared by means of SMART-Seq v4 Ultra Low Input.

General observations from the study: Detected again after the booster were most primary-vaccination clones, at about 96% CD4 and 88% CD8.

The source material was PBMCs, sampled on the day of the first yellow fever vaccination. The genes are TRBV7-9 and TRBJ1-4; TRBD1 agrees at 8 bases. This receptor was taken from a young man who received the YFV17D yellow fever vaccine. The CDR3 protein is CASSQGQGEKLFF. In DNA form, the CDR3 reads TGTGCCAGCAGTCAAGGACAGGGCGAAAAACTGTTTTTT.